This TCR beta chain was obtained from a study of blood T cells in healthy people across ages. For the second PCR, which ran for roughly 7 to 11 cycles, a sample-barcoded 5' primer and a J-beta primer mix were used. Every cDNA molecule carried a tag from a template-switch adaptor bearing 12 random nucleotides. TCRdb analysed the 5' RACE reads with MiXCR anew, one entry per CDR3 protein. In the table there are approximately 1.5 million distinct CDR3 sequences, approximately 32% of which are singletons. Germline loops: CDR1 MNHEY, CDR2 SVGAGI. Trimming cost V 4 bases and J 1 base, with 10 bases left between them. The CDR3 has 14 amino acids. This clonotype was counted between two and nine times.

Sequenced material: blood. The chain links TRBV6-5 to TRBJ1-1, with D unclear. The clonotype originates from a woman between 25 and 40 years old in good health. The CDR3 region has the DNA TGTGCCAGCAGTTCGCGAGCATGGAACACTGAAGCTTTCTTT. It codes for CASSSRAWNTEAFF.